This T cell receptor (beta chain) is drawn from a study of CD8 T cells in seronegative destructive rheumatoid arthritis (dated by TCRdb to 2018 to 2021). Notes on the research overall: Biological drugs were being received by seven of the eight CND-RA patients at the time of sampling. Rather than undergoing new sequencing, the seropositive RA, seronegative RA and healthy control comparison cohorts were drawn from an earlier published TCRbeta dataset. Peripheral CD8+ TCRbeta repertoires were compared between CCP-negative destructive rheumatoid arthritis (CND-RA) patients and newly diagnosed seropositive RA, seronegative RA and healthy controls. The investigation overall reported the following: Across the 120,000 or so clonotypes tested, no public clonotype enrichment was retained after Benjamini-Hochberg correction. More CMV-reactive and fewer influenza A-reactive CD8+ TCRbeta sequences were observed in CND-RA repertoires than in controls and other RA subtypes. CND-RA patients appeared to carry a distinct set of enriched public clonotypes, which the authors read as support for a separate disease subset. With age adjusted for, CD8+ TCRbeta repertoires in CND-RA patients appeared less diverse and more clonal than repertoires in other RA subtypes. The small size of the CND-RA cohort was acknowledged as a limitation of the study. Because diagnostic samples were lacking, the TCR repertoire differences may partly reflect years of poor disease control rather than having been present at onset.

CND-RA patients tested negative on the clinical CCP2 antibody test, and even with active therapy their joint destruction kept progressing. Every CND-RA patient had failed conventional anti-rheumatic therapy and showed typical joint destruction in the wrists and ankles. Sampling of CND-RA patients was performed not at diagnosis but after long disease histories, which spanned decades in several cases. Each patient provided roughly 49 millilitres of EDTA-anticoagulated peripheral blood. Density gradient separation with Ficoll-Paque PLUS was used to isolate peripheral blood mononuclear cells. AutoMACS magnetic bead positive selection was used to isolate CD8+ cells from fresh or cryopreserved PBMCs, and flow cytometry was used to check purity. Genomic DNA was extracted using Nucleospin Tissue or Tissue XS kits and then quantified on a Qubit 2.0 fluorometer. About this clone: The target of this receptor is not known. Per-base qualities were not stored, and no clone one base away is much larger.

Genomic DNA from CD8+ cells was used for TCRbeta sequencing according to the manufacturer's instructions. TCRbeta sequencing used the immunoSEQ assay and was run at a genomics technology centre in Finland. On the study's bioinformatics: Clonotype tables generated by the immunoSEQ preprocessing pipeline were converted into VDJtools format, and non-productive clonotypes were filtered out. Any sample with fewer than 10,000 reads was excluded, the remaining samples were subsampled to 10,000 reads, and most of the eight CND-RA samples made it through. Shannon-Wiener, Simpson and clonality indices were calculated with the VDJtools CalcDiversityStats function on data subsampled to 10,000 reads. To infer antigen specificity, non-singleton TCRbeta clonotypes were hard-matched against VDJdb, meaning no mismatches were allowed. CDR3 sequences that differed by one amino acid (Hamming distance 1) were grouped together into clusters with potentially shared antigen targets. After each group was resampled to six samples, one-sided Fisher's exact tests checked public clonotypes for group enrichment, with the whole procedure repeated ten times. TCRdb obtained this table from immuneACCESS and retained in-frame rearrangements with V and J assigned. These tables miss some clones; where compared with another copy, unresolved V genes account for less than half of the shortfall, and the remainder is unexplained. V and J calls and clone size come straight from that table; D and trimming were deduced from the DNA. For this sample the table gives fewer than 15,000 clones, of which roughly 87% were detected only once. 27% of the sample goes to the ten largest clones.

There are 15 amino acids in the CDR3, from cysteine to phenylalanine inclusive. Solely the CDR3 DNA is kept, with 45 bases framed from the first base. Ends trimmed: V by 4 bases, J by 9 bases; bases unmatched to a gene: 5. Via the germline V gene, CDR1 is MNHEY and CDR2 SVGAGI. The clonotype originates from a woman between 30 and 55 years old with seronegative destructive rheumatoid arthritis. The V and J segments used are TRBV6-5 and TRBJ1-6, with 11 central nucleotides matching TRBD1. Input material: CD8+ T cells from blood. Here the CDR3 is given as CASSSGQGDSSPLHF. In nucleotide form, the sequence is TGTGCCAGCAGTTCGGGACAGGGGGATAGTTCACCCCTCCACTTT.